This TCR beta chain was recorded in a study of blood T cell repertoires in COVID-19. Each participant's cohort was designated according to participant-reported clinical history. Original analysis: Estimation of nucleated cell counts relied on the amplification of reference gene primers. Only in-frame clones appear in the TCRdb table, and some are missing; sequencing was by immunoSEQ multiplex PCR. The DNA was the basis for D and trimming; V, J and clone size are from that table. The sample records more than 300,000 clones, approximately 90% being singletons. V lost 0 bases and J 7 bases, leaving 20 bases between the germline ends. Per the germline V gene, CDR1 is SGHNT and CDR2 is YYREEE (reference sequence). This CDR3 spans 17 amino acids. This clone has just one count.

The sequenced sample consisted of PBMCs or T cells enriched from blood (not recorded which). This rearrangement joins TRBV5-4 to TRBJ1-5, with no clear D. This sequence was found in a young woman who had recovered from COVID-19. This chain's CDR3 is CASSLGPPREESQPQHF. The CDR3, as DNA: TGTGCCAGCAGCTTGGGCCCGCCACGCGAGGAGTCCCAGCCCCAGCATTTT. Variable domain in full (rest from reference TRBV5-4 and TRBJ1-5): ETGVTQSPTHLIKTRGQQVTLRCSSQSGHNTVSWYQQALGQGPQFIFQYYREEENGRGNFPPRFSGLQFPNYSSELNVNALELDDSALYLCASSLGPPREESQPQHFGDGTRLSIL.